Here is one T cell receptor beta chain with its context. Its antigen is still unknown. The data belong to a study of shared clonotypes between healthy human individuals. About the study: Participating donors consisted of a couple of women and a few men aged 18 to 49. The study, taken as a whole, reports: Relative to memory subsets, naive subsets generally showed larger estimated richness. Against clonotypes common to all four donors, non-shared ones had lower generation probabilities. Between a handful of donors, naive CD4 clonotypes were shared at a level of about 5%.

Germline CDR1 is GTSNPN and CDR2 is SVGIG (reference sequence). V dropped 5 bases and J dropped 7 bases, with 14 bases sitting between them. The CDR3 loop spans 13 amino acids. TCRdb's table, derived via immunoSEQ multiplex PCR, lists solely in-frame clones and lacks some. The repertoire holds about 1.1 million clones, approximately 78% seen once, with under 0.6% in the top ten. V is TRBV30 and J is TRBJ1-4; no definite D call. The TCR was taken from a man aged 18 to 35 in good health. Some clones in this sample may be carry-over from other donors' samples. The sample taken for sequencing was memory CD4+ T cells from PBMCs. Specified subset: CD45RA-negative fraction. CDR3 coding DNA: TGTGCCTGGGGACTAACGAAACCTGAAAAACTGTTTTTT. This codes for CAWGLTKPEKLFF.